The next 11 T cell receptor beta chains were all read from a single sample in a study of molecular identifiers for immune sequencing clone quantification. One entry per CDR3 protein, called by TCRdb with MiXCR from the PCR reads. Of some 320,000 distinct CDR3 sequences in the sample, roughly a quarter were seen once. The sequencing sample was made of naive CD8+ T cells from blood, with Jurkat cell RNA spiked in. Noted subset: FACS-sorted CD8+CD4-CCR7+CD45RA+ naive T cells. These receptors were obtained from a human donor in good health. Some libraries in this study had Jurkat cell RNA spiked in.

This clonotype came up many times. This chain uses TRBV14 with TRBJ1-1; D call uncertain. Trimming left V 3 bases short and J 7 bases short, with 9 bases between. This CDR3 region has 12 residues. Per germline, CDR1 SGHDN and CDR2 FVKESK. For the CDR3, the DNA is TGTGCCAGCAGCCACGGGCGGGTTGAAGCTTTCTTT. Its translation is CASSHGRVEAFF.

There are a few counts of this clonotype. This chain links TRBV11-2 with TRBJ2-7; D is undetermined. V was trimmed by 1 base and J by 6 bases, leaving 10 bases between them. This CDR3 spans 13 amino acids. Germline CDR1 is SGHAT and CDR2 is FQNNGV. The CDR3 DNA is TGTGCCAGCAGCTTAGGCCCACCGAGCGAGCAGTACTTC. Encoded protein: CASSLGPPSEQYF. Variable domain in full (rest from reference TRBV11-2 and TRBJ2-7): EAGVAQSPRYKIIEKRQSVAFWCNPISGHATLYWYQQILGQGPKLLIQFQNNGVVDDSQLPKDRFSAERLKGVDSTLKIQPAKLEDSAVYLCASSLGPPSEQYFGPGTRLTVT.

This clonotype was observed a few times. The chain employs TRBV19 and TRBJ1-5; D remains ambiguous. Trimming cost V 3 bases and J 3 bases, with 12 bases left between them. The germline V gene encodes CDR1 LNHDA and CDR2 SQIVND (reference sequence). This CDR3 has 15 amino acids. The DNA of the CDR3 is TGTGCCAGTAGTATTGGAAGGGCCCTCAATCAGCCCCAGCATTTT. Translating it yields CASSIGRALNQPQHF. Based on the CDR3 plus reference TRBV19 and TRBJ1-5, the full variable domain is DGGITQSPKYLFRKEGQNVTLSCEQNLNHDAMYWYRQDPGQGLRLIYYSQIVNDFQKGDIAEGYSVSREKKESFPLTVTSAQKNPTAFYLCASSIGRALNQPQHFGDGTRLSIL.

This chain joins TRBV6-2 or TRBV6-3 and TRBJ2-3, with TRBD2 matching over 15 bases. Germline lookup yields CDR1 MNHEY and CDR2 SVGEGT. CDR3 length equals 15 residues. V lost 8 bases and J lost 3; bases outside the gene matches: 3. DNA of the CDR3: TGTGCCAGCGGACTAGCGGGAGGGCCGACAGATACGCAGTATTTT. It is translated as CASGLAGGPTDTQYF.

J is TRBJ2-2 and V is TRBV9; the match to TRBD1 covers 8 bases. Germline trimming cut 4 bases from V and 0 bases from J; bases unmatched to any gene: 8. The CDR3 is made up of 17 amino acids. Germline loops: CDR1 SGDLS, CDR2 YYNGEE. This CDR3 is CASSPQGTGANTGELFF. The CDR3 DNA is TGTGCCAGCAGCCCGCAGGGGACAGGAGCGAACACCGGGGAGCTGTTTTTT. The variable domain in full, completed from reference TRBV9 and TRBJ2-2, reads DSGVTQTPKHLITATGQRVTLRCSPRSGDLSVYWYQQSLDQGLQFLIQYYNGEERAKGNILERFSAQQFPDLHSELNLSSLELGDSALYFCASSPQGTGANTGELFFGEGSRLTVL.

With regard to this clonotype: This may arise from a read error, as a much more abundant clone is one base away. V usage is TRBV5-3 and J usage is TRBJ2-3; D unclear. TRBV5-3 is noted as an ORF with a role that remains uncertain. The CDR3 is 13 amino acids. This CDR3 reads CASSTVGTNTQYF. The CDR3 bases are TGTGCCAGCAGTACCGTTGGCACAAATACGCAGTATTTT.

This clonotype has just a few counts. V gene TRBV11-2 combines with J gene TRBJ2-7, with no clear D. Germline V CDR1 and CDR2: SGHAT, FQNNGV. The length of the CDR3 is 13 residues. With 7 bases removed from V and 0 bases from J, the gap between germline ends came to 10 bases. CDR3 loop: CASTPPISYEQYF. In DNA, the CDR3 is TGTGCCAGCACCCCTCCGATCTCCTACGAGCAGTACTTC.

The V and J genes are TRBV4-1 and TRBJ2-5, with D perhaps matching TRBD1 (6 bases). The CDR3 contains 15 residues. Trimming took 4 bases from V and 5 from J, leaving 17 bases between them. The germline V gene encodes CDR1 MGHRA and CDR2 YSYEKL. The CDR3: CASSLTTGTPETQYF. CDR3 sequence (DNA): TGCGCCAGCAGCCTTACGACAGGAACCCCGGAGACCCAGTACTTC.

This chain connects TRBV11-2 to TRBJ2-4, with unresolved D. The length of the CDR3 is 14 residues. CDR1 and CDR2 (germline): SGHAT, FQNNGV. The germline V and J ends were trimmed by 8 bases and 0 bases, with 11 bases remaining between them. The CDR3 loop reads CASSQALAKNIQYF. Written as DNA, the CDR3 is TGTGCCAGCTCCCAGGCCTTAGCCAAAAACATTCAGTACTTC.

The chain joins TRBV4-3 to TRBJ2-7, with a weak D call TRBD2 (6 bases). The CDR3 consists of 15 residues. Trimming took 0 bases from V and 3 from J, leaving 12 bases between them. Germline CDR1 and CDR2: LGHNA and YSLEER. CDR3 sequence (DNA): TGCGCCAGCAGCCAAGATCCGGGGGTCGGCTACGAGCAGTACTTC. It codes for CASSQDPGVGYEQYF.

Ten or more counts support this clonotype. The CDR3 DNA follows: TGTGCCAGCAGCCAAGAAGGTTATAGCACAGATACGCAGTATTTT. This translates into CASSQEGYSTDTQYF. The chain links TRBV14 to TRBJ2-3; no clear D gene. The CDR3 loop spans 15 amino acids. The germline V gene encodes CDR1 SGHDN and CDR2 FVKESK. The V end was cut by 0 bases, the J end by 0 bases, with 7 bases between.